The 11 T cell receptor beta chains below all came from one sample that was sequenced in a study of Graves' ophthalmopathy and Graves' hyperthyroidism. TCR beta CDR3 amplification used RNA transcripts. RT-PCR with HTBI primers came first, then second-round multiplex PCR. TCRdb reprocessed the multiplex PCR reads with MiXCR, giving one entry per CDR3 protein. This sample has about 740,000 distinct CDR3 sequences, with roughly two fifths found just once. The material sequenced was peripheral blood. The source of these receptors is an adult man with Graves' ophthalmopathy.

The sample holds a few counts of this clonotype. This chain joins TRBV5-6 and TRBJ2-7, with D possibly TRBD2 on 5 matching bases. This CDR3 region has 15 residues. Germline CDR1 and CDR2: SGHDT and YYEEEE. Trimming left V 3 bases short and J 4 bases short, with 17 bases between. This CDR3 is CASSSTRGFRYEQYF. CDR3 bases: TGTGCCAGCAGCTCCACTCGGGGTTTTAGGTACGAGCAGTACTTC.

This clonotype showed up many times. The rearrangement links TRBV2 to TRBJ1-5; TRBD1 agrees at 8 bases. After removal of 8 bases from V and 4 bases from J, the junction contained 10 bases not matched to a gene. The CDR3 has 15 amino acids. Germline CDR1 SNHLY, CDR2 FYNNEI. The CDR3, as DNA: TGTGCCAGCCAAGCCTTGGGACAGGTGAATCAGCCCCAGCATTTT. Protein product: CASQALGQVNQPQHF.

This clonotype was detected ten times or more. CDR3 protein: CASSLYGIGDEQYF. CDR3 bases: TGCGCCAGCAGCTTGTACGGGATTGGTGACGAGCAGTACTTC. This chain uses TRBV5-1 with TRBJ2-7; maybe TRBD2 (5 bases). Trimming stripped 1 base from V and 5 bases from J, with 13 bases between. The CDR3 is 14 amino acids. Germline CDR1 and CDR2: SGHRS and YFSETQ. The full variable domain, completed using reference TRBV5-1 and TRBJ2-7, is KAGVTQTPRYLIKTRGQQVTLSCSPISGHRSVSWYQQTPGQGLQFLFEYFSETQRNKGNFPGRFSGRQFSNSRSEMNVSTLELGDSALYLCASSLYGIGDEQYFGPGTRLTVT.

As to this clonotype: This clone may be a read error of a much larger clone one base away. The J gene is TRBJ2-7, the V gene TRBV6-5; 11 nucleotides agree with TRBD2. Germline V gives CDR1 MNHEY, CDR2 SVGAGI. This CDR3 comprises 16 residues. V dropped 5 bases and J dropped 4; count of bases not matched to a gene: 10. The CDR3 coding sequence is TGTGCCAGCAGTGAGACCGAGACTAGCGGGATTTACGAGCAGTACTTC. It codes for CASSETETSGIYEQYF.

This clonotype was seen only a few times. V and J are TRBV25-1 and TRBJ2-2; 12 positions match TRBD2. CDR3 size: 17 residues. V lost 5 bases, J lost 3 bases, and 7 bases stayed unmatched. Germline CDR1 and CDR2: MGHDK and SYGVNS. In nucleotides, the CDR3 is TGTGCCAGCAGTTCCTCTAGCGGGGGGGCGGACACCGGGGAGCTGTTTTTT. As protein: CASSSSSGGADTGELFF.

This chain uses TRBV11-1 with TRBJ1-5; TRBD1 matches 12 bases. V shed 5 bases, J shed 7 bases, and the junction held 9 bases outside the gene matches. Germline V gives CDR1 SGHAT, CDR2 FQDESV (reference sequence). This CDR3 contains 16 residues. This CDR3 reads CASSKPGTGGGQPQHF. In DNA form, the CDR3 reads TGTGCCAGCAGCAAACCCGGGACAGGGGGCGGACAGCCCCAGCATTTT.

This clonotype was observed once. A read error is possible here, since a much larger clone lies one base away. The CDR3 sequence is CASSVARQGSYEQYF. The CDR3 DNA reads TGTGCCAGCAGCGTAGCGAGACAGGGCTCCTACGAGCAGTACTTC. This chain connects TRBV9 to TRBJ2-7; 7 nucleotides match TRBD1. The CDR3 has 15 residues. After removal of 0 bases from V and 0 bases from J, the junction contained 3 bases not matched to a gene. The V gene's germline CDR1 is SGDLS and CDR2 YYNGEE.

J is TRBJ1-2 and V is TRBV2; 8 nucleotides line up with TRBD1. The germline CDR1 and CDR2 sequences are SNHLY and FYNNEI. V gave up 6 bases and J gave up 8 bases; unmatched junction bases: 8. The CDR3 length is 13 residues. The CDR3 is CASRETGVSGYTF. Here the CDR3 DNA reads TGTGCCAGCAGGGAGACAGGGGTGTCGGGCTACACCTTC.

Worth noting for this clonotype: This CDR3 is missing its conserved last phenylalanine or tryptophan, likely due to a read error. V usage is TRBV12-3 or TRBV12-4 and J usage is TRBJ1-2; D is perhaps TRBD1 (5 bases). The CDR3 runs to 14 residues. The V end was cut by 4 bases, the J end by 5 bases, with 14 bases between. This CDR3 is CASSSGHARYGYTL. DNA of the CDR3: TGTGCCAGCAGTTCAGGACATGCACGGTATGGCTACACCCTC.

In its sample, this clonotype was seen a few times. The CDR3 here is CASSGSQTGHNSPLHF. CDR3 bases: TGTGCCAGTAGTGGGAGCCAAACGGGACATAATTCACCCCTCCACTTT. This chain links TRBV19 with TRBJ1-6; possible D gene TRBD1, 5 bases. Per germline, CDR1 LNHDA and CDR2 SQIVND (reference sequence). The CDR3 contains 16 residues. The V end was cut by 5 bases, the J end by 5 bases, with 16 bases between.

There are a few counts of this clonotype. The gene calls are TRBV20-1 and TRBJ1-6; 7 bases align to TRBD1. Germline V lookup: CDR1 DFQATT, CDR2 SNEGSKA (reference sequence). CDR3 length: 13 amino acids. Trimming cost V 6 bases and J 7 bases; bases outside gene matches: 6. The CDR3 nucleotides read TGCAGTGCGAAGTACAGGGGCAATTCACCCCTCCACTTT. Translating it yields CSAKYRGNSPLHF.